This TCR beta chain was identified during a study of T-cell reconstitution after alpha-beta-depleted transplantation in children. CDR3 length equals 16 residues. The germline V and J ends were trimmed by 5 bases and 1 base, with 15 bases remaining between them. Germline V gives CDR1 MNHNS, CDR2 SASEGT. Molecular barcoding with unique molecular identifiers was used for the TCRbeta library. Each CDR3 protein is one row after TCRdb ran MiXCR on the PCR reads. In the table there are about 540,000 distinct CDR3 sequences, about 17% of which are singletons. The source was PBMCs from the stem cell graft donor, collected from the stem cell graft. The chain joins TRBV6-1 to TRBJ1-5; the D is unclear. The receptor comes from a human donor who donated a stem cell graft to a child with acute lymphoblastic leukemia. The CDR3 loop reads CASSPSVWLSNQPQHF. CDR3 sequence (DNA): TGTGCCAGCAGTCCCTCAGTCTGGTTAAGCAATCAGCCCCAGCATTTT.